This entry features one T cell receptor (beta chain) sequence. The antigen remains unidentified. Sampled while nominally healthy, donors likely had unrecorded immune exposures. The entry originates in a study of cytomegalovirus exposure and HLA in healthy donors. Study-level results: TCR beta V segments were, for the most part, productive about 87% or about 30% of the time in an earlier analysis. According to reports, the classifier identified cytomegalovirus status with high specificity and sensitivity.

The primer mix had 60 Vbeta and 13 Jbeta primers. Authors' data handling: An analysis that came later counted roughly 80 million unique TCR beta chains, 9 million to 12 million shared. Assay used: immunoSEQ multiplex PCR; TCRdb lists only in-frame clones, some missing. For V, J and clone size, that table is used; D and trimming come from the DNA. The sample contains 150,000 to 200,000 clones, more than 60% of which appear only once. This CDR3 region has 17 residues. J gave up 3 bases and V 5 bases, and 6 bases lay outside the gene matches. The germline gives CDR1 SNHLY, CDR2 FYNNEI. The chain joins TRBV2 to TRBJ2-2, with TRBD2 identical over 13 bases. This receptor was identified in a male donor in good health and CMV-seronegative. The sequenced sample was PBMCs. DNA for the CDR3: TGTGCCAGCAGTAAGACTAGCGGGGGGCCCCACACCGGGGAGCTGTTTTTT. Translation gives CASSKTSGGPHTGELFF.